This T cell receptor (beta chain) was retrieved from a study of blood T cell repertoires in COVID-19. V was clipped by 0 bases and J by 7 bases; unmatched bases: 6. The CDR3 sequence is 15 residues long. The germline V gene has CDR1 SGHRS and CDR2 YFSETQ. Methods used by the authors: Counts of nucleated cells, estimated from reference gene primer amplification, were obtained. Here immunoSEQ multiplex PCR was the method, and the copy in TCRdb shows in-frame clones only, minus some. V and J calls and clone size come straight from that table; D and trimming were deduced from the DNA. The sample carries around 100,000 clones, approximately 93% recorded once.

This TCR was sampled from a man in his fifties or sixties with acute or convalescent COVID-19. The V and J genes are TRBV5-1 and TRBJ1-4; 7 bases fit TRBD1. Sequencing was performed on peripheral blood. CDR3 sequence (DNA): TGCGCCAGCAGCTTGGCCCTACAGGGGACTGAAAAACTGTTTTTT. Translating gives CASSLALQGTEKLFF.